A selection of T cell receptor beta chains follows, all from one sample in a study of blood T cell repertoires in COVID-19. Sequencing used immunoSEQ multiplex PCR; TCRdb keeps in-frame clones, though not all of them. The sample comprises 120,000 or so clones, more than 75% of which are singletons, and 1.5% to 1.9% rests with the top ten. Input material: peripheral blood. These receptors came from a human donor in a cohort sampled during active COVID-19. The CDR3 runs from the conserved cysteine through the conserved F or W. The D gene is left open where the match is weak. The size entry is marked missing in some rows and otherwise reads once, few, many or a size class.

d_gene	v_gene	j_gene	abundance	CDR3aa	CDR3nt
NA	TRBV29-1	TRBJ2-1	NA	CSVTTGEQFF	TGCAGCGTTACGACGGGTGAGCAGTTCTTC
NA	TRBV18	TRBJ1-1	NA	CASSPKTGNTEAFF	TGTGCCAGCTCACCGAAGACAGGGAACACTGAAGCTTTCTTT
NA	TRBV7-6	TRBJ1-3	NA	CASSLENYRYSGNTIYF	TGTGCCAGCAGCTTAGAAAATTATCGTTACTCTGGAAACACCATATATTTT
TRBD1	TRBV4-1	TRBJ1-2	NA	CASSQEYSGTGLTYGYTF	TGCGCCAGCAGCCAAGAATATTCCGGGACAGGGTTGACCTATGGCTACACCTTC
NA	TRBV27	TRBJ1-2	NA	CASSLSGVRTAHGYTF	TGTGCCAGCAGTTTATCCGGAGTAAGGACAGCCCATGGCTACACCTTC
TRBD1	TRBV4-1	TRBJ2-5	few	CASSQDTGAQETQYF	TGCGCCAGCAGCCAAGATACAGGGGCCCAAGAGACCCAGTACTTC
NA	TRBV19	TRBJ2-5	NA	CASSPTVIQETQYF	TGTGCCAGTAGCCCGACAGTGATCCAAGAGACCCAGTACTTC
NA	TRBV12-3/TRBV12-4	TRBJ2-5	NA	CASSPRRETQYF	TGTGCCAGCAGTCCTAGGAGGGAGACCCAGTACTTC
TRBD2	TRBV28	TRBJ2-3	NA	CASSFGGGPTDTQYF	TGTGCCAGCAGTTTTGGGGGAGGGCCGACAGATACGCAGTATTTT
NA	TRBV2	TRBJ2-5	NA	CASRGETRVQETQYF	TGTGCCAGCAGGGGCGAGACTAGGGTCCAAGAGACCCAGTACTTC
TRBD2	TRBV6-4	TRBJ2-3	NA	CASRPQSGSRQYF	TGTGCCAGCAGGCCTCAAAGCGGGAGTAGGCAGTATTTT
TRBD1	TRBV6-6	TRBJ2-1	NA	CASSSGTGKEEQFF	TGTGCCAGCAGTTCCGGGACAGGGAAGGAAGAGCAGTTCTTC
TRBD1	TRBV7-9	TRBJ1-1	NA	CASSLRDRGRETEAFF	TGTGCCAGCAGCTTACGGGACAGGGGGCGGGAAACTGAAGCTTTCTTT
NA	TRBV5-1	TRBJ2-7	NA	CASSLGGGRSYEQYF	TGCGCCAGCAGCCTCGGTGGAGGGAGGTCCTACGAGCAGTACTTC
TRBD1	TRBV7-8	TRBJ1-5	NA	CASSLLSTGSAYSNQPQHF	TGTGCCAGCAGCTTACTTTCGACAGGGAGTGCTTATAGCAATCAGCCCCAGCATTTT
NA	TRBV28	TRBJ1-6	NA	CASSLGTRRFNSPLHF	TGTGCCAGCAGTTTAGGCACAAGGCGGTTTAATTCACCCCTCCACTTT
NA	TRBV19	TRBJ1-5	few	CASRRKRNQPQHF	TGTGCCAGTAGGAGGAAAAGGAATCAGCCCCAGCATTTT
NA	TRBV18	TRBJ1-6	NA	CASSPPLERVPLHF	TGTGCCAGCTCACCACCCCTAGAGAGGGTACCCCTCCACTTT
TRBD1	TRBV5-1	TRBJ2-3	NA	CASSSGTGTGDTQYF	TGCGCCAGCAGTTCTGGGACAGGGACGGGGGATACGCAGTATTTT
NA	TRBV7-9	TRBJ2-1	once	CASSRKGASEEQFF	TGTGCCAGCAGCCGTAAAGGGGCGTCTGAAGAGCAGTTCTTC
TRBD1	TRBV3-1/TRBV3-2	TRBJ1-1	NA	CASSQGQMNTEAFF	TGTGCCAGCAGCCAGGGACAGATGAACACTGAAGCTTTCTTT
TRBD2	TRBV19	TRBJ2-5	NA	CASSINKGSGRPVETQYF	TGTGCCAGTAGTATAAATAAAGGTAGCGGGAGGCCGGTTGAGACCCAGTACTTC
NA	TRBV21-1	TRBJ1-5	NA	CASSLGQDNSSNQPQHF	TGTGCCAGCAGTTTGGGACAGGATAACTCCAGCAATCAGCCCCAGCATTTT
TRBD2	TRBV5-1	TRBJ2-5	once	CASSLRGMTSGGQETQYF	TGCGCCAGCAGCTTGAGGGGGATGACTAGCGGGGGACAAGAGACCCAGTACTTC
TRBD2	TRBV11-3	TRBJ2-7	NA	CASTVVAGVKEQYF	TGTGCCAGCACCGTGGTAGCGGGGGTCAAGGAGCAGTACTTC
NA	TRBV9	TRBJ2-1	once	CASSGSYGEQFF	TGTGCCAGCAGCGGGAGCTACGGTGAGCAGTTCTTC
NA	TRBV2	TRBJ2-7	once	CASSDGEQYF	TGTGCCAGCAGTGACGGCGAGCAGTACTTC
NA	TRBV5-1	TRBJ1-4	NA	CASSSPVGGGATNEKLFF	TGCGCCAGCAGCTCACCCGTCGGCGGGGGCGCGACTAATGAAAAACTGTTTTTT
TRBD2	TRBV3-1/TRBV3-2	TRBJ2-1	NA	CASSHAVAGVPINEQFF	TGTGCCAGCAGCCACGCTGTAGCGGGAGTCCCCATCAATGAGCAGTTCTTC
TRBD1	TRBV5-4	TRBJ2-5	NA	CASSGGQGALEETQYF	TGTGCCAGCAGCGGTGGACAGGGGGCATTGGAAGAGACCCAGTACTTC
NA	TRBV19	TRBJ1-3	NA	CASSPDGRDSGNTIYF	TGTGCCAGTAGTCCTGACGGGAGAGACTCTGGAAACACCATATATTTT